The next 8 T cell receptor beta chains were all read from a single sample in a study of OX40 agonist ivuxolimab in advanced cancers. Data came from immunoSEQ multiplex PCR; TCRdb stores just in-frame clones and leaves some out. Counted here are around 74,000 clones, around 85% occurring once; the ten biggest clones make up about 6%. The sample in question was CD4+ or CD8+ T cells sorted from blood, obtained in a trial of the OX40 agonist ivuxolimab. The receptors were gathered from an adult with an advanced solid tumor such as melanoma, head and neck, liver or kidney cancer.

The chain recombines TRBV25-1 with TRBJ2-7, with D tentatively TRBD2 (7 bases). From germline, CDR1 is MGHDK and CDR2 SYGVNS. This CDR3 spans 13 amino acids. The V gene lost 7 bases and the J gene lost 2 bases, with 12 bases spanning the gap. CDR3 coding DNA: TGTGCCAGCACCGCGGGGGCGACCTACGAGCAGTACTTC. Translation: CASTAGATYEQYF.

The chain has TRBV9 and TRBJ2-2; 13 bases map to TRBD2. The CDR3 is 17 residues long. Germline CDR1 reads SGDLS; CDR2 reads YYNGEE. V gave up 0 bases and J gave up 7 bases; unmatched junction bases: 6. In DNA, the CDR3 is TGTGCCAGCAGCGTAGAACTAGCGGGGGGGCCAGGCGGGGAGCTGTTTTTT. Translation: CASSVELAGGPGGELFF.

This chain connects TRBV5-8 to TRBJ2-3; perhaps TRBD2 as D (6 bases). Trimming stripped 4 bases from V and 3 bases from J, with 15 bases between. The CDR3 extends over 15 amino acids. The germline V gene encodes CDR1 SGHTS and CDR2 YDEGEE. The CDR3 region has the DNA TGTGCCAGCAGCCCGGGCGTGGGGGGTACAGATACGCAGTATTTT. The encoded protein is CASSPGVGGTDTQYF. The whole variable domain, remainder taken from reference TRBV5-8 and TRBJ2-3, is EAGVTQSPTHLIKTRGQQATLRCSPISGHTSVYWYQQALGLGLQFLLWYDEGEERNRGNFPPRFSGRQFPNYSSELNVNALELEDSALYLCASSPGVGGTDTQYFGPGTRLTVL.

V is TRBV4-1 and J is TRBJ2-7; TRBD2 matches at 9 bases. V was clipped by 4 bases and J by 0 bases; unmatched bases: 10. Germline CDR1 reads MGHRA; CDR2 reads YSYEKL. The CDR3 is made up of 17 amino acids. For the CDR3, the DNA is TGCGCCAGCAGCCGTGGAGGGGCTAGCGGGGCCTCCTACGAGCAGTACTTC. Its translation: CASSRGGASGASYEQYF.

The genes are TRBV5-1 and TRBJ1-4; TRBD1 matches 7 bases. Germline V CDR1 and CDR2: SGHRS, YFSETQ. The CDR3 sequence is 17 residues long. J gave up 3 bases and V 4 bases, and 12 bases lay outside the gene matches. CDR3 sequence: CASSLTSDRAANEKLFF. In nucleotides, the CDR3 is TGCGCCAGCAGCCTGACAAGCGACAGGGCAGCTAATGAAAAACTGTTTTTT.

The gene calls are TRBV12-5 and TRBJ1-1; TRBD1 aligns across 8 bases. This CDR3 is 14 amino acids long. The V segment lost 4 bases and the J segment 5 bases; nucleotides outside the gene matches: 6. From germline, CDR1 is LGHNT and CDR2 FRNRAP. The DNA of the CDR3 is TGTGCTAGTGGTTCCGGACAGGGATGGACTGAAGCTTTCTTT. Residues: CASGSGQGWTEAFF.

The V gene is TRBV21-1, the J gene TRBJ1-5. TRBV21-1 is described as a pseudogene. CDR3 length: 17 amino acids. CDR3 in DNA: TGTGCCAGCAGCAGAGAACGGGGCCCGGTACGGAATCAGCCCCAGCATTTT. It codes for CASSRERGPVRNQPQHF.

V usage is TRBV11-2 and J usage is TRBJ2-1; 7 bases are a match to TRBD2. The junction had 11 bases not matched to a gene; V was cut back by 3 bases and J by 3 bases. Germline V gene lookup returns CDR1 SGHAT and CDR2 FQNNGV. This CDR3 has 17 amino acids. Here the CDR3 DNA reads TGTGCCAGCAGCTTCTCAGTCGCGGGGGACTTCTACAATGAGCAGTTCTTC. Amino acid sequence: CASSFSVAGDFYNEQFF.